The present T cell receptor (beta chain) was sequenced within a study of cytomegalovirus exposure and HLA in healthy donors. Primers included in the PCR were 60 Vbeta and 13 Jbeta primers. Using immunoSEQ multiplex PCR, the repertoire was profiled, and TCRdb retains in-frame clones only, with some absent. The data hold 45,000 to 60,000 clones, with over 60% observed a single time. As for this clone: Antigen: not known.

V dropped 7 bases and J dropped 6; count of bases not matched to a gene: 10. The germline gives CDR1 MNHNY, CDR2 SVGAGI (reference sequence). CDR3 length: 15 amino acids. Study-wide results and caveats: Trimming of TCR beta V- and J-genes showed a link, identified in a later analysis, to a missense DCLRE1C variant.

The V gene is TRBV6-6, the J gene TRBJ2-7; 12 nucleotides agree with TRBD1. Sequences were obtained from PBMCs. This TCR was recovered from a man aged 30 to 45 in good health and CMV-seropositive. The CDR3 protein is CASNNPGQGASEQYF. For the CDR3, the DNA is TGTGCCAGCAATAATCCGGGACAGGGGGCCAGCGAGCAGTACTTC.